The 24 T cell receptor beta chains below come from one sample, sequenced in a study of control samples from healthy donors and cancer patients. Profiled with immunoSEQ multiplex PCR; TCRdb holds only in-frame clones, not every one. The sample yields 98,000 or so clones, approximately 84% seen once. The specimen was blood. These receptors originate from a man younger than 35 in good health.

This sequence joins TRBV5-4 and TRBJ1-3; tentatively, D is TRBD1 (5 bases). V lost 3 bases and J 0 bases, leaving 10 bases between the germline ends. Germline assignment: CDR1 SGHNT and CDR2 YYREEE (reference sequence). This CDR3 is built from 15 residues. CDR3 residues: CASSSGTASGNTIYF. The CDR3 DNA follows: TGTGCCAGCAGCTCGGGGACGGCCTCTGGAAACACCATATATTTT.

The CDR3, as DNA: TGTGCCAGCAGCCAAGTAAAAGGACCGAGGAACACTGAAGCTTTCTTT. This translates into CASSQVKGPRNTEAFF. This sequence joins TRBV14 and TRBJ1-1; D gene unclear. This CDR3 is 16 amino acids long. Germline loops: CDR1 SGHDN, CDR2 FVKESK. V was clipped by 1 base and J by 1 base, with 13 bases between them.

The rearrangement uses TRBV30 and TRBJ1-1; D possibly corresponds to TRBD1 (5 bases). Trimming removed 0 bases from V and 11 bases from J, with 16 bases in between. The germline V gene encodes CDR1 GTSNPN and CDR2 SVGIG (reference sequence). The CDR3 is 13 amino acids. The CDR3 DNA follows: TGTGCCTGGAGTGTACATGAGGCAGGGCAGGCTTTCTTT. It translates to CAWSVHEAGQAFF.

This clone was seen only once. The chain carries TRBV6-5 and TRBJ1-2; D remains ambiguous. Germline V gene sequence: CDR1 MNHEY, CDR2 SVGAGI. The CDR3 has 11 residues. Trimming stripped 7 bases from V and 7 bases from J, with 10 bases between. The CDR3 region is CASKREGGYTF. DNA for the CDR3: TGTGCCAGCAAACGGGAGGGTGGCTACACCTTC.

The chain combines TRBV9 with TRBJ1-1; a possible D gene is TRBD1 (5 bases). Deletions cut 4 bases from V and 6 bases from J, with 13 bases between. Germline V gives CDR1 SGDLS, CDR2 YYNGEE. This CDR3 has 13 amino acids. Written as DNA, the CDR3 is TGTGCCAGCAGCTTACGGGGGGGATCTGAAGCTTTCTTT. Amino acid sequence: CASSLRGGSEAFF.

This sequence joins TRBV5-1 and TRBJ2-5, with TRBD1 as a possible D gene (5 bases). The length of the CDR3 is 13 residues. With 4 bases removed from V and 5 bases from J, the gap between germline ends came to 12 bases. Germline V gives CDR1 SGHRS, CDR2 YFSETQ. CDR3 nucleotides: TGCGCCAGCAGCCCTTTTAGGGGTGAGACCCAGTACTTC. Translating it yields CASSPFRGETQYF. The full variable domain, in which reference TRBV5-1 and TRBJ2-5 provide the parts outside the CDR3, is KAGVTQTPRYLIKTRGQQVTLSCSPISGHRSVSWYQQTPGQGLQFLFEYFSETQRNKGNFPGRFSGRQFSNSRSEMNVSTLELGDSALYLCASSPFRGETQYFGPGTRLLVL.

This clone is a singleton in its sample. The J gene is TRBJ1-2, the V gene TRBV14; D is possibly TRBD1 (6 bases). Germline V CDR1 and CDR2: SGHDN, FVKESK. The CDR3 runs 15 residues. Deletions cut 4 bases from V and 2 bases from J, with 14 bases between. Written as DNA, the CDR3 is TGTGCCAGCAGCCCCAGGGGCCTTGGGAACTATGGCTACACCTTC. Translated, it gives CASSPRGLGNYGYTF.

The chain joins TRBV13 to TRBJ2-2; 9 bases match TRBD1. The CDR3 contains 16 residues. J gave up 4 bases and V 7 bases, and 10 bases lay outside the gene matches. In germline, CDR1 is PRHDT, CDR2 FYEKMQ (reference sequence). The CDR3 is CASTPYDRGSTGELFF. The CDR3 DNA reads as TGTGCCAGCACCCCTTACGACAGGGGGAGCACCGGGGAGCTGTTTTTT.

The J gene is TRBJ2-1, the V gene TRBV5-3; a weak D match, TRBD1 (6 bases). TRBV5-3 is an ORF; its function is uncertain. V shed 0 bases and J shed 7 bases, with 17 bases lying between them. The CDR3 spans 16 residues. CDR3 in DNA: TGTGCCAGAAGCTTGGTGGGTCAGGGGCTTAATAATGAGCAGTTCTTC. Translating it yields CARSLVGQGLNNEQFF.

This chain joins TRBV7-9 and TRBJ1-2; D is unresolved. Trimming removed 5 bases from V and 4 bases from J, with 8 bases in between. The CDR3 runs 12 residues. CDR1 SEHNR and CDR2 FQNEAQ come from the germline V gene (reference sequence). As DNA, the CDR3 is TGTGCCAGCAGCGAATCATTCTATGGCTACACCTTC. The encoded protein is CASSESFYGYTF. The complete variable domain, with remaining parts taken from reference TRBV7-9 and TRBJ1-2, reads DTGVSQNPRHKITKRGQNVTFRCDPISEHNRLYWYRQTLGQGPEFLTYFQNEAQLEKSRLLSDRFSAERPKGSFSTLEIQRTEQGDSAMYLCASSESFYGYTFGSGTRLTVV.

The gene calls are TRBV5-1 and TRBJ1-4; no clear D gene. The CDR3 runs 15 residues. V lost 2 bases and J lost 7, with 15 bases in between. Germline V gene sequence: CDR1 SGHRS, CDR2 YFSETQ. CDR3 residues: CASSLEDRPTEKLFF. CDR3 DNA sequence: TGCGCCAGCAGCTTAGAAGATAGACCCACTGAAAAACTGTTTTTT.

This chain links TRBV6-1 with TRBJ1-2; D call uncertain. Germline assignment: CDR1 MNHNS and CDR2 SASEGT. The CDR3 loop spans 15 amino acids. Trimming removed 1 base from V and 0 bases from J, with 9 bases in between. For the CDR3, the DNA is TGTGCCAGCAGTGAAGTGTCAGCTCCTAACTATGGCTACACCTTC. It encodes CASSEVSAPNYGYTF.

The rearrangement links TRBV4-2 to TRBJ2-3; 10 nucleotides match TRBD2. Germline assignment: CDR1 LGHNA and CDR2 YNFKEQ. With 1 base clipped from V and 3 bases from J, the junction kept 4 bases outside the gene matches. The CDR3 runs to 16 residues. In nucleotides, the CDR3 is TGTGCCAGCAGCCAAGCGAGCGGGGGGGTTACAGATACGCAGTATTTT. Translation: CASSQASGGVTDTQYF.

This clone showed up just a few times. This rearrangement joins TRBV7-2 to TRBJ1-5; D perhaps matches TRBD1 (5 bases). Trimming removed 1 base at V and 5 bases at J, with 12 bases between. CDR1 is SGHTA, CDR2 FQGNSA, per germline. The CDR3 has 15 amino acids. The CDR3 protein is CASSLDQRGYQPQHF. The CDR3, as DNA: TGTGCCAGCAGCTTAGATCAGAGGGGATATCAGCCCCAGCATTTT.

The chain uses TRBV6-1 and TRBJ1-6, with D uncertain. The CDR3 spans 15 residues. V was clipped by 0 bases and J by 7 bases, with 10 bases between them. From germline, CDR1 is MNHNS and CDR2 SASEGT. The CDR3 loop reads CASSEANLGNSPLHF. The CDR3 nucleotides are TGTGCCAGCAGTGAAGCTAACCTTGGCAATTCACCCCTCCACTTT.

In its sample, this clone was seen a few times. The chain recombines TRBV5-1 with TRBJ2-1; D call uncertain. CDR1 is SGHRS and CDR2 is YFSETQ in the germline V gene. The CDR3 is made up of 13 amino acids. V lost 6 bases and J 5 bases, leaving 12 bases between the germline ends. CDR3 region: CASIGKSHNEQFF. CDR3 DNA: TGCGCCAGCATAGGGAAATCCCACAATGAGCAGTTCTTC.

The CDR3 here is CASGTRSNQPQHF. The CDR3 nucleotides are TGTGCCAGCGGGACGAGGAGCAATCAGCCCCAGCATTTT. The rearrangement uses TRBV12-3 or TRBV12-4 and TRBJ1-5, with D perhaps TRBD1 (5 bases). V lost 8 bases and J lost 1, with 9 bases in between. The CDR3 sequence is 13 residues long.

CDR3 sequence: CASSPLVEDIQYF. CDR3 DNA: TGTGCCAGCAGCCCCCTGGTGGAAGACATTCAGTACTTC. This chain links TRBV2 with TRBJ2-4; the D is unclear. This CDR3 has 13 amino acids. Germline CDR1 and CDR2: SNHLY and FYNNEI. Trimming took 6 bases from V and 8 from J, leaving 14 bases between them.

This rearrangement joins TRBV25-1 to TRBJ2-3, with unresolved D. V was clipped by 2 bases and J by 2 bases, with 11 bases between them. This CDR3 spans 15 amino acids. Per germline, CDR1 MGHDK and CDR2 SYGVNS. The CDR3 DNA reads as TGTGCCAGCAGTGAAGGTGGGCCGATCACAGATACGCAGTATTTT. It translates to CASSEGGPITDTQYF. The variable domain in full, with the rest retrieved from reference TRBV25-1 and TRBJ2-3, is EADIYQTPRYLVIGTGKKITLECSQTMGHDKMYWYQQDPGMELHLIHYSYGVNSTEKGDLSSESTVSRIRTEHFPLTLESARPSHTSQYLCASSEGGPITDTQYFGPGTRLTVL.

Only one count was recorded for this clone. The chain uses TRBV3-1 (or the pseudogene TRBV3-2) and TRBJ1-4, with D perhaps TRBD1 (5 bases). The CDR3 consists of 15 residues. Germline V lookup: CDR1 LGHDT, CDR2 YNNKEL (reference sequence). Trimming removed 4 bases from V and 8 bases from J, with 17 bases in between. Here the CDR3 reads CASSRAPGIGEKLFF. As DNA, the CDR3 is TGTGCCAGCAGCCGGGCACCAGGGATCGGGGAAAAACTGTTTTTT.

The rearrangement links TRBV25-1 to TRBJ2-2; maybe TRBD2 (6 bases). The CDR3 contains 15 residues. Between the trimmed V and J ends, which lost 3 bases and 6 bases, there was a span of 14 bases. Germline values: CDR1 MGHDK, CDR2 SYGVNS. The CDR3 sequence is CASSDREWGAGELFF. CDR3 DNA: TGTGCCAGCAGTGACCGCGAGTGGGGGGCCGGGGAGCTGTTTTTT.

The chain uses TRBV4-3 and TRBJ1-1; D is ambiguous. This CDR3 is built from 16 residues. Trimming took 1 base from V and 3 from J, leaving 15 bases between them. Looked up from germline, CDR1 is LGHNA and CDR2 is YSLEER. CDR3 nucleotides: TGCGCCAGCAGCCAAGCGGCCCTACCCAGGCACACTGAAGCTTTCTTT. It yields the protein CASSQAALPRHTEAFF.

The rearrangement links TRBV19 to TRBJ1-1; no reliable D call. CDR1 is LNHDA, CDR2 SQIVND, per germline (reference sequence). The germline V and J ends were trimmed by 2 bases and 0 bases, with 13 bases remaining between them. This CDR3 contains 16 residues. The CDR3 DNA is TGTGCCAGTAGTATATATCTGGGCAGCTTGAACACTGAAGCTTTCTTT. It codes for CASSIYLGSLNTEAFF.

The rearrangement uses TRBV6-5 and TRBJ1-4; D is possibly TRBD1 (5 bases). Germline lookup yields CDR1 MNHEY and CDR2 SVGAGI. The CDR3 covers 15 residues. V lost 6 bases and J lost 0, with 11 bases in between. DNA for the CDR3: TGTGCCAGCAGATTGACAGTTGCAACTAATGAAAAACTGTTTTTT. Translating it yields CASRLTVATNEKLFF.